This T cell receptor beta chain was documented in a study of blood T cell repertoires in COVID-19. Study at large: The United States, Italy and Spain were the sources of the acute and convalescent COVID-19 samples. T cells, B-cell-depleted T cells, or PBMCs supplied cDNA or gDNA.

V gave up 5 bases and J gave up 8 bases, with 15 bases separating them. CDR3 length equals 14 residues. Per the germline V gene, CDR1 is SEHNR and CDR2 is FQNEAQ (reference sequence). In the original processing: Researchers report that nucleated cell counts were estimated from reference gene primer amplification. Profiled with immunoSEQ multiplex PCR; TCRdb holds only in-frame clones, not every one. V and J calls plus clone size are reproduced from that table; the DNA served to infer D and trimming. The sample consists of about 110,000 clones, about 90% of them appearing once. This sequence joins TRBV7-9 and TRBJ1-4, with D possibly being TRBD1 (5 bases). The TCR originated in a woman aged 45-59 years with active or convalescent COVID-19. Sequencing input: peripheral blood. The CDR3 nucleotides read TGTGCCAGCAGCCAAGGGCAGGGCAGGGAAAAACTGTTTTTT. This codes for CASSQGQGREKLFF. Complete variable domain (other parts from reference TRBV7-9 and TRBJ1-4): DTGVSQNPRHKITKRGQNVTFRCDPISEHNRLYWYRQTLGQGPEFLTYFQNEAQLEKSRLLSDRFSAERPKGSFSTLEIQRTEQGDSAMYLCASSQGQGREKLFFGSGTQLSVL.